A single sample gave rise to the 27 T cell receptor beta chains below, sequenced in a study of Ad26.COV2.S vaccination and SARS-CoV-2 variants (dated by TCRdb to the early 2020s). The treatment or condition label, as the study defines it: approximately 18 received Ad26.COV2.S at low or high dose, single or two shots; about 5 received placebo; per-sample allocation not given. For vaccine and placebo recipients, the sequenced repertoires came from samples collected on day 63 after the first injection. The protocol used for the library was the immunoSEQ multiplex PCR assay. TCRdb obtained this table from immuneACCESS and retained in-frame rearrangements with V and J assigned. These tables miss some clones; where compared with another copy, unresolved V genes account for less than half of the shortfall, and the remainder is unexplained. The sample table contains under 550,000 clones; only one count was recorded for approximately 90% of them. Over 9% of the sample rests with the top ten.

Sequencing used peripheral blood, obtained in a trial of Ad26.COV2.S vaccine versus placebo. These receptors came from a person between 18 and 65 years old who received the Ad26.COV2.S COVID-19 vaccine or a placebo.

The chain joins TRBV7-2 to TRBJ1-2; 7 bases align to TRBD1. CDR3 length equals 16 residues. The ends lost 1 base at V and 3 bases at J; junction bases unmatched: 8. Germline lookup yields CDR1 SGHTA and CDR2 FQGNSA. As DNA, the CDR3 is TGTGCCAGCAGCTTAGTGAGCCAGGGGGGTTACTATGGCTACACCTTC. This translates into CASSLVSQGGYYGYTF.

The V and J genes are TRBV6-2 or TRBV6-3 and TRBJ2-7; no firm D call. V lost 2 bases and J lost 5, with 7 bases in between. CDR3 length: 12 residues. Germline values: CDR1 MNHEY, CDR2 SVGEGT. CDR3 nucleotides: TGTGCCAGCAGTTACGGGATCCACGAGCAGTACTTC. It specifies CASSYGIHEQYF.

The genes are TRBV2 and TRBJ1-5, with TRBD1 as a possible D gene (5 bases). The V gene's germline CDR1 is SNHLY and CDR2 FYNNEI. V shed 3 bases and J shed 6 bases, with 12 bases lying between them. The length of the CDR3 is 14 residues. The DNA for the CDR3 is TGTGCCAGCAGTGACATCCGGGGGGGTCAGCCCCAGCATTTT. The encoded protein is CASSDIRGGQPQHF.

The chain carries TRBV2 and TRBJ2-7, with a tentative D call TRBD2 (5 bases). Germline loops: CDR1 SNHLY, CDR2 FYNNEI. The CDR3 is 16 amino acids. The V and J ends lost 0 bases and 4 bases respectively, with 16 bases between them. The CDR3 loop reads CASSEAMKPSGYEQYF. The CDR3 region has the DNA TGTGCCAGCAGTGAAGCCATGAAGCCATCGGGATACGAGCAGTACTTC.

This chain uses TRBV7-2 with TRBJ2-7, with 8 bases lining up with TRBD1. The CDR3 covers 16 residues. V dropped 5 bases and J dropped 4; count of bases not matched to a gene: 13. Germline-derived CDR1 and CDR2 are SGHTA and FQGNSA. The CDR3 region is CASSGVRGQGGYEQYF. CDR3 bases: TGTGCCAGCAGCGGGGTGCGAGGACAGGGTGGATACGAGCAGTACTTC.

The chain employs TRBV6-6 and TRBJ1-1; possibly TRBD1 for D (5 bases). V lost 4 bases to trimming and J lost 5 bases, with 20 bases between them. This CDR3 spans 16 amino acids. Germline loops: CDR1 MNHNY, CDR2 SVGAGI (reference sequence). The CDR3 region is CASSSTGVGSKTEAFF. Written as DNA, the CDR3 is TGTGCCAGCAGTTCAACGGGGGTGGGGAGCAAGACTGAAGCTTTCTTT.

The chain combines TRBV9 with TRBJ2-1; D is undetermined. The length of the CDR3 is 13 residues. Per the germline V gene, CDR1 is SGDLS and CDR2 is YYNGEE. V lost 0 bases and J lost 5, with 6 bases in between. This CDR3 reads CASSVVGDNEQFF. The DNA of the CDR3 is TGTGCCAGCAGCGTAGTTGGAGACAATGAGCAGTTCTTC.

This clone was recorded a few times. CDR3: CASSLGEIGYEQYF. As DNA, the CDR3 is TGTGCCAGCAGCTTAGGCGAGATCGGATACGAGCAGTACTTC. The rearrangement uses TRBV7-8 and TRBJ2-7; D remains unclear. The ends were cut back, 1 base at V and 4 bases at J, with 11 bases in the middle. The CDR3 is 14 residues long. Per germline, CDR1 SGHVS and CDR2 FQNEAQ.

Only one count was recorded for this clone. CDR3 sequence reads: CASSWGGQIAQYF. CDR3 DNA: TGTGCCAGTAGTTGGGGGGGACAGATCGCGCAGTACTTC. This chain links TRBV19 with TRBJ2-7; D is tentatively TRBD1 or TRBD2 (7 bases each). Germline V CDR1 and CDR2: LNHDA, SQIVND (reference sequence). V was pared by 5 bases and J by 9 bases, with 17 bases between. The CDR3 is 13 residues long.

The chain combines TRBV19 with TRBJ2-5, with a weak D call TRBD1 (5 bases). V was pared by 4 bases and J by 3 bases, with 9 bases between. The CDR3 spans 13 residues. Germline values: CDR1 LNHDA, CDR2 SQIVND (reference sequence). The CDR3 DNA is TGTGCCAGTAGTACCAGACAGAAAGAGACCCAGTACTTC. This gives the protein CASSTRQKETQYF.

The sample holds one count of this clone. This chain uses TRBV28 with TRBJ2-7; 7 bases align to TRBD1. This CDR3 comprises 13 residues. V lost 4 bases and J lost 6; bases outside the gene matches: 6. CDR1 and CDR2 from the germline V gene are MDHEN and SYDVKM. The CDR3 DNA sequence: TGTGCCAGCAGTTATACAGGGGAGCGCGAGCAGTACTTC. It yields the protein CASSYTGEREQYF.

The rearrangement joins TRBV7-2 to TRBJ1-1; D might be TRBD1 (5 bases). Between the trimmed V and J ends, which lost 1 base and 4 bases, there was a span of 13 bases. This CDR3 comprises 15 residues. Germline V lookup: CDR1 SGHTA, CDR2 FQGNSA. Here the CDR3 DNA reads TGTGCCAGCAGCTTAGGCGCAGGGTGGCTCACTGAAGCTTTCTTT. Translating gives CASSLGAGWLTEAFF.

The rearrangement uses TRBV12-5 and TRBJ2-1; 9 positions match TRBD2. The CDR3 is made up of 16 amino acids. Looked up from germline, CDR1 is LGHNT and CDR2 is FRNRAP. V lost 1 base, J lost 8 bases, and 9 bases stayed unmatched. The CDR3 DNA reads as TGTGCTAGTGGTTTGGGCGACTTAGCGGGAGTAGATGAGCAGTTCTTC. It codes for CASGLGDLAGVDEQFF. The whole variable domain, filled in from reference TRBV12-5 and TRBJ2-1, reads DARVTQTPRHKVTEMGQEVTMRCQPILGHNTVFWYRQTMMQGLELLAYFRNRAPLDDSGMPKDRFSAEMPDATLATLKIQPSEPRDSAVYFCASGLGDLAGVDEQFFGPGTRLTVL.

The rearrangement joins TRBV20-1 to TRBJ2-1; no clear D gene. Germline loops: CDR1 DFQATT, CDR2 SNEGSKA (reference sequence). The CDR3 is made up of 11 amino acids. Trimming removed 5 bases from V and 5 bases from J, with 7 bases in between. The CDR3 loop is CSAAVHNEQFF. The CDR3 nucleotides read TGCAGTGCTGCCGTACACAATGAGCAGTTCTTC.

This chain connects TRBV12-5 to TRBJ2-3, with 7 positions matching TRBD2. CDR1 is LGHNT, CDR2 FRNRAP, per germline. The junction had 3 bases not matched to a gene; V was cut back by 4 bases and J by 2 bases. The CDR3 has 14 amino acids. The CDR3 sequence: CASGSGLVTDTQYF. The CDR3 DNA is TGTGCTAGTGGTTCCGGACTAGTCACAGATACGCAGTATTTT.

The DNA for the CDR3 is TGTGCCAGTAGTATCCAGGGAACAGGAGAAAAACTGTTTTTT. Translating it yields CASSIQGTGEKLFF. V gene TRBV19 combines with J gene TRBJ1-4; TRBD1 might be the D (5 bases). This CDR3 spans 14 amino acids. The germline V and J ends were trimmed by 3 bases and 8 bases, with 13 bases remaining between them. CDR1 is LNHDA, CDR2 SQIVND, per germline (reference sequence).

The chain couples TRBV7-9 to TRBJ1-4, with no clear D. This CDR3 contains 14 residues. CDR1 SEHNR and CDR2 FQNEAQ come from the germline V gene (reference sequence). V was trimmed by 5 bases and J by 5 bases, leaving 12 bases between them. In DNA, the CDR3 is TGTGCCAGCAGCCCAGAGGGTAGGAATGAAAAACTGTTTTTT. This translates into CASSPEGRNEKLFF.

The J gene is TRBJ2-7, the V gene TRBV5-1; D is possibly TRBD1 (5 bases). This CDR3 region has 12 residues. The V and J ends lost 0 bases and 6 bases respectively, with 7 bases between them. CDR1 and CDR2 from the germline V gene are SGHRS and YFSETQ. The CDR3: CASSLGGGEQYF. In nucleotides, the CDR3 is TGCGCCAGCAGCTTGGGGGGCGGCGAGCAGTACTTC.

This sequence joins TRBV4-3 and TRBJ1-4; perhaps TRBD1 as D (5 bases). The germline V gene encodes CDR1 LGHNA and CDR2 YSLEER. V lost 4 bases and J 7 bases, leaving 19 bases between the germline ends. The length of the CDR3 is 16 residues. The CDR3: CASSPSLIGDGEKLFF. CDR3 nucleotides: TGCGCCAGCAGCCCCTCTCTAATAGGGGATGGTGAAAAACTGTTTTTT.

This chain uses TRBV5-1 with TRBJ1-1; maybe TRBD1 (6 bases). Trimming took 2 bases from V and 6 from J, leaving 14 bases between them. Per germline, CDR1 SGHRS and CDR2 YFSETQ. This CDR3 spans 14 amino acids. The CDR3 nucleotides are TGCGCCAGCAGCTTTCGGGGGGCCCAATCTGAAGCTTTCTTT. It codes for CASSFRGAQSEAFF.

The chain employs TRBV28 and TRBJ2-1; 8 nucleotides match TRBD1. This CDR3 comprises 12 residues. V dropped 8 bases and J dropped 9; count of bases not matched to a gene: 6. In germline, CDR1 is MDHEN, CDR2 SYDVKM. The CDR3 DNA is TGTGCCAGCCTAACACAGGGGGGTGAGCAGTTCTTC. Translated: CASLTQGGEQFF.

CDR3: CASSISEGTTPQFF. CDR3 bases: TGTGCCAGTAGTATTTCCGAGGGGACTACTCCGCAGTTCTTC. V and J are TRBV19 and TRBJ2-1; TRBD2 matches at 7 bases. Germline V gene lookup returns CDR1 LNHDA and CDR2 SQIVND (reference sequence). The CDR3 has 14 residues. The V and J ends lost 3 bases and 12 bases, in that order; junction bases with no gene match: 11.

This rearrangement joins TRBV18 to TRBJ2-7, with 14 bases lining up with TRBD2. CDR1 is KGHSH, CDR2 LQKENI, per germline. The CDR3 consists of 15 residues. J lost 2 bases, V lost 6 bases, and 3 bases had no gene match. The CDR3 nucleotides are TGTGCCAGCTCGGAGGGACTAGCGGGAGCCTACGAGCAGTACTTC. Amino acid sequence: CASSEGLAGAYEQYF.

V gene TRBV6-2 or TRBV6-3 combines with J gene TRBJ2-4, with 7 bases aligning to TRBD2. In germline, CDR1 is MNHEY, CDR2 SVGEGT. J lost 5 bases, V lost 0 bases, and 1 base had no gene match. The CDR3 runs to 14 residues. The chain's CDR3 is CASSYSGRENIQYF. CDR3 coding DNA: TGTGCCAGCAGTTACTCTGGGAGGGAAAACATTCAGTACTTC.

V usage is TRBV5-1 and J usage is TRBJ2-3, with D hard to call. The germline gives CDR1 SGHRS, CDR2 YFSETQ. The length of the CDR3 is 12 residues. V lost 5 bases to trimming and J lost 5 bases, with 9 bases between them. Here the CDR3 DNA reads TGCGCCAGCAGAGAAGCGTTAGATACGCAGTATTTT. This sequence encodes CASREALDTQYF.

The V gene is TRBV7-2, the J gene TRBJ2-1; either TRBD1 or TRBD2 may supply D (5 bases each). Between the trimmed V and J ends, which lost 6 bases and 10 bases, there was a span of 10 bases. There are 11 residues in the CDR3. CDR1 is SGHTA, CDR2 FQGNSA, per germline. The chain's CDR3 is CASRGVLEQFF. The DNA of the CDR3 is TGTGCCAGCAGGGGGGTGCTAGAGCAGTTCTTC.

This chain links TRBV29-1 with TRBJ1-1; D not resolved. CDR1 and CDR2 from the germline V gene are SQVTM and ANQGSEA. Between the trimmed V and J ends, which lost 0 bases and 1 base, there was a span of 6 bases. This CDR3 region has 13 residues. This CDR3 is CSVEDKRNTEAFF. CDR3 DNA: TGCAGCGTTGAAGATAAGCGGAACACTGAAGCTTTCTTT. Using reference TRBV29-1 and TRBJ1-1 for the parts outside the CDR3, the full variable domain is SAVISQKPSRDICQRGTSLTIQCQVDSQVTMMFWYRQQPGQSLTLIATANQGSEATYESGFVIDKFPISRPNLTFSTLTVSNMSPEDSSIYLCSVEDKRNTEAFFGQGTRLTVV.